This T cell receptor beta chain was captured by sequencing in a study of OX40 agonist ivuxolimab in advanced cancers. Broadly, across the study: The costimulatory receptor OX40 (CD134) was targeted by ivuxolimab, a fully human IgG2 agonistic monoclonal antibody. Intravenous ivuxolimab was administered to patients every 2 weeks at six dose levels: 0.01, 0.1, 0.3, 1.5, 3 and 10 mg/kg. Of the roughly 50 dose-escalation patients, hepatocellular carcinoma was present in around 20, melanoma in roughly 15, renal cell carcinoma in 9 and head and neck cancer in 9. In the dose-escalation cohort, 82.7% of patients were male, and the mean age was roughly 56 years with a range of roughly 23 to 79. Patients were allowed to have had prior anti-PD-1, anti-PD-L1 or anti-CTLA-4 therapy, and around 43% of the dose-escalation patients had been treated with checkpoint inhibitors. Partial responses were achieved by three dose-escalation patients, of whom one had hepatocellular carcinoma and two had cutaneous melanoma. Peripheral TCRbeta sequencing aimed to test whether ivuxolimab altered TCR sequence diversity and caused clonal T-cell expansion. The monotherapy dose-escalation portion (N of about 47 patients) of the phase I ivuxolimab trial is reported in the paper. Broad study findings and their caveats: In the 0.1-3.0 mg/kg groups, partial responders had among the lowest normalized peripheral clonal expansion, particularly in CD8+ T cells. Antigen specificity was not determined for the clonally expanded peripheral T cells. After ivuxolimab, CD8+ T cells had more expanded clones than CD4+ T cells on average. Clonal expansion of both CD4+ and CD8+ blood T cells was observed from baseline to week 6 at doses 0.1 to 3.0 mg/kg. Low levels of normalized T-cell clonal expansion were also shown by some nonresponding patients.

The trial excluded patients who had a history of autoimmune disease or who were on systemic immunosuppression. Peripheral blood for TCR sequencing was collected from all dose cohorts at baseline, on cycle 4 day 1, and on cycle 7 day 1. The samples were taken from a phase I, first-in-human, multicenter, open-label dose-escalation trial of ivuxolimab. The trial enrolled adults with locally advanced or metastatic head and neck squamous cell, hepatocellular, melanoma or renal cell carcinoma. CD4+ and CD8+ T cells were sorted separately from peripheral blood before TCR sequencing. Of note for this clone: Its cognate antigen has yet to be identified. No base quality information exists; no much larger clone differs at one position.

For sequencing of the TCRbeta CDR3 region, genomic DNA was extracted from the sorted cells. TCRbeta CDR3 regions were sequenced using the immunoSEQ Assay. TCRdb took over this immuneACCESS table, retaining in-frame rearrangements with V and J assigned. Such tables are incomplete; in checked studies, under half of the missing clones stem from an unresolved V gene, and the remainder is unexplained. Here the sample has approximately 70,000 clones; 88% occur a single time. The ten largest clones take up approximately 0.5% of the sample. This clonotype was sampled from an adult with an advanced solid tumor such as melanoma, head and neck, liver or kidney cancer. Sample: CD4+ or CD8+ T cells sorted from blood, taken in a trial of the OX40 agonist ivuxolimab.

The base sequence is TGTGCCAGCAGCTTAGCCCCCTTCTCCTACAATGAGCAGTTCTTC. It encodes CASSLAPFSYNEQFF. The rearrangement joined TRBV11-2 to TRBJ2-1, with the D gene call left open. For CDR1 and CDR2, the germline V gene lists SGHAT and FQNNGV. The junction carries 7 bases between V and J, which are trimmed by 1 base and 0 bases respectively. The CDR3 has 15 amino acids, counting the end cysteine and phenylalanine. Only the CDR3 portion is preserved as DNA: 45 bases, with reading frame beginning at the first base.